A single sample is the source of the 5 T cell receptor beta chains below, sequenced in a study of Ad26.COV2.S vaccination and SARS-CoV-2 variants. The repertoire was sequenced with immunoSEQ multiplex PCR; TCRdb's copy has only in-frame clones and lacks some. Counted here are about 680,000 clones, 70% to 90% occurring once; the ten biggest clones make up approximately 1.5%. Treatment specified: some 20 received Ad26.COV2.S at low or high dose, single or two shots; 5 received placebo; per-sample allocation not given. Specimen acquisition occurred on day 63 following the initial vaccine or placebo injection. This sample comprised peripheral blood, obtained in a trial of Ad26.COV2.S vaccine versus placebo. The receptors here all came from a person between 18 and 65 years old who received the Ad26.COV2.S COVID-19 vaccine or a placebo.

V gene TRBV7-2 combines with J gene TRBJ2-1; no clear D gene. Germline V gene sequence: CDR1 SGHTA, CDR2 FQGNSA. This CDR3 contains 14 residues. V was clipped by 0 bases and J by 6 bases, with 9 bases between them. Here the CDR3 DNA reads TGTGCCAGCAGCTTAGCGCTCTTCTTCAATGAGCAGTTCTTC. Translating gives CASSLALFFNEQFF.

This rearrangement joins TRBV19 to TRBJ1-1, with D maybe TRBD1 (5 bases). CDR1 and CDR2 from the germline V gene are LNHDA and SQIVND (reference sequence). The CDR3 contains 13 residues. The V end lost 3 bases, the J end lost 4 bases, and 9 bases lay between the germline ends. CDR3 region: CASSMKGRTEAFF. The DNA of the CDR3 is TGTGCCAGTAGTATGAAGGGACGCACTGAAGCTTTCTTT.

This chain uses TRBV20-1 with TRBJ2-7; 10 positions agree with TRBD2. J gave up 3 bases and V 3 bases, and 5 bases lay outside the gene matches. There are 14 residues in the CDR3. Per germline, CDR1 DFQATT and CDR2 SNEGSKA (reference sequence). CDR3 region: CSASSGRTFYEQYF. In DNA form, the CDR3 reads TGCAGTGCTAGTAGCGGGAGGACGTTCTACGAGCAGTACTTC.

The chain has TRBV7-9 and TRBJ1-1; TRBD1 matches 7 bases. Germline V gene lookup returns CDR1 SEHNR and CDR2 FQNEAQ (reference sequence). With 1 base clipped from V and 4 bases from J, the junction kept 3 bases outside the gene matches. The CDR3 totals 14 residues. The CDR3 DNA follows: TGTGCCAGCAGCTTAGAAGGGGGCGGCACTGAAGCTTTCTTT. Protein product: CASSLEGGGTEAFF. Combining the CDR3 with reference TRBV7-9 and TRBJ1-1 gives the whole variable domain DTGVSQNPRHKITKRGQNVTFRCDPISEHNRLYWYRQTLGQGPEFLTYFQNEAQLEKSRLLSDRFSAERPKGSFSTLEIQRTEQGDSAMYLCASSLEGGGTEAFFGQGTRLTVV.

A single count supports this clone. This chain connects TRBV7-9 to TRBJ2-3; TRBD2 matches 9 bases. CDR3 size: 16 residues. V was pared by 4 bases and J by 2 bases, with 7 bases of the junction left unmatched. Germline V gene sequence: CDR1 SEHNR, CDR2 FQNEAQ (reference sequence). CDR3 bases: TGTGCCAGCAGCTGGGGAGCGGGGGGCCCCACAGATACGCAGTATTTT. Its protein product is CASSWGAGGPTDTQYF.